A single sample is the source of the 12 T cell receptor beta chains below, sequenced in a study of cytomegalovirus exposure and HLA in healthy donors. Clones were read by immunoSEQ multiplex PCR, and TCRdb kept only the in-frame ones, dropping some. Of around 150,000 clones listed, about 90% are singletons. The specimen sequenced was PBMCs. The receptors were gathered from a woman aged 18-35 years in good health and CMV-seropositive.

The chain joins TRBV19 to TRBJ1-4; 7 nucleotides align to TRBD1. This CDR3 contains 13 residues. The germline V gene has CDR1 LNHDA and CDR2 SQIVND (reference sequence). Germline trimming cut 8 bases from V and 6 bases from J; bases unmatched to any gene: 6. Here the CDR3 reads CASGSTGHEKLFF. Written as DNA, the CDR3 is TGTGCCAGTGGATCGACAGGGCATGAAAAACTGTTTTTT.

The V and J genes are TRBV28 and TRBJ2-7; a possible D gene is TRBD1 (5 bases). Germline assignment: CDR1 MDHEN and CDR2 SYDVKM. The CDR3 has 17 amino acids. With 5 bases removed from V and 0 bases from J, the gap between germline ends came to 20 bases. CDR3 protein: CASSTVDQGGDSYEQYF. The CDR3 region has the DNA TGTGCCAGCAGTACCGTTGACCAGGGTGGGGACTCCTACGAGCAGTACTTC. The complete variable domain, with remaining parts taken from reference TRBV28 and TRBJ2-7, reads DVKVTQSSRYLVKRTGEKVFLECVQDMDHENMFWYRQDPGLGLRLIYFSYDVKMKEKGDIPEGYSVSREKKERFSLILESASTNQTSMYLCASSTVDQGGDSYEQYFGPGTRLTVT.

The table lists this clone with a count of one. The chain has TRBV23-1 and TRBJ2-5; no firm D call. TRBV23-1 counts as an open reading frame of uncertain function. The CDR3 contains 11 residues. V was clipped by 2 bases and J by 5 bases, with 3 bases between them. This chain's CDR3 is CASSQSETQYF. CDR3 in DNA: TGCGCCAGCAGTCAAAGCGAGACCCAGTACTTC.

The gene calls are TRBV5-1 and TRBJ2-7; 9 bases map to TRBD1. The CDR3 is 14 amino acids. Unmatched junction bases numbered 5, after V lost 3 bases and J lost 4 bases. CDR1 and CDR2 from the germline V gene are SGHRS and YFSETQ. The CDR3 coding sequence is TGCGCCAGCAGCTGGGGACAGGGATTGTACGAGCAGTACTTC. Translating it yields CASSWGQGLYEQYF.

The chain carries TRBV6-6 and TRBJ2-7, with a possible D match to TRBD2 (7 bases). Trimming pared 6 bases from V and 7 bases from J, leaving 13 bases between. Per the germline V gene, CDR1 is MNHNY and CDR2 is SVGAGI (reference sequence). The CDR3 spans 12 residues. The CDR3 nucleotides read TGTGCCAGCAGGGGGGGGCTGGGAGAGCAGTACTTC. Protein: CASRGGLGEQYF.

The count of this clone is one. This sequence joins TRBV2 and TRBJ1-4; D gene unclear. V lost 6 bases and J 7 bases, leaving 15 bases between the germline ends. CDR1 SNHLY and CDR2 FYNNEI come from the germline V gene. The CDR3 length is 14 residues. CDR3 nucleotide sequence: TGTGCCAGCAGCGCGGACCGGAGGGCTGAAAAACTGTTTTTT. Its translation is CASSADRRAEKLFF.

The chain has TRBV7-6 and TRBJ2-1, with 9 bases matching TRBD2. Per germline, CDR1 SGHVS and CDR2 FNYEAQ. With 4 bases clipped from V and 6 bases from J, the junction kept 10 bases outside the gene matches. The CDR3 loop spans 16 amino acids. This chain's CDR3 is CASSSRLAENVNEQFF. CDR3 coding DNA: TGTGCCAGCAGCTCAAGACTAGCGGAGAACGTCAATGAGCAGTTCTTC.

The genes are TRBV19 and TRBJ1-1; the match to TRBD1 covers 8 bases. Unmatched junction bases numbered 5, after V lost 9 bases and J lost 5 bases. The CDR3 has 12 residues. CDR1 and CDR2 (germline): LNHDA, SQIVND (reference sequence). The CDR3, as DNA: TGTGCCAGCACAACAGGGGGTACTGAAGCTTTCTTT. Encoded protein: CASTTGGTEAFF.

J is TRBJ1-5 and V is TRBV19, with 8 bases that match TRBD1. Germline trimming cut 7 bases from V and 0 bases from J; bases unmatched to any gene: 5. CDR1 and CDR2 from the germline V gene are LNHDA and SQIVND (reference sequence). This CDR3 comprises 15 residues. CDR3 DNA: TGTGCCAGTAAATTTGACAGGGGTAGCAATCAGCCCCAGCATTTT. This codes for CASKFDRGSNQPQHF. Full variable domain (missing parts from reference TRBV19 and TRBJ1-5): DGGITQSPKYLFRKEGQNVTLSCEQNLNHDAMYWYRQDPGQGLRLIYYSQIVNDFQKGDIAEGYSVSREKKESFPLTVTSAQKNPTAFYLCASKFDRGSNQPQHFGDGTRLSIL.

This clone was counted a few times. CDR3 DNA: TGTGCCAGCAGTTTATATGAGGGCTCCTACAATGAGCAGTTCTTC. Amino acid sequence: CASSLYEGSYNEQFF. The chain couples TRBV27 to TRBJ2-1, with a possible D match to TRBD2 (5 bases). There are 15 residues in the CDR3. The V end was cut by 1 base, the J end by 0 bases, with 7 bases between. The germline CDR1 and CDR2 sequences are MNHEY and SMNVEV (reference sequence).

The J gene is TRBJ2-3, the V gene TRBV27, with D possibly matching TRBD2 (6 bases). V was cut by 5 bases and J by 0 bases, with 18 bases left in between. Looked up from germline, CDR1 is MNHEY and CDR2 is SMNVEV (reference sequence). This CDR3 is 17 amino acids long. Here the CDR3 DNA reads TGTGCCAGCAGTCAGTTCCGGGACTCCCTTAGCACAGATACGCAGTATTTT. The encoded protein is CASSQFRDSLSTDTQYF.

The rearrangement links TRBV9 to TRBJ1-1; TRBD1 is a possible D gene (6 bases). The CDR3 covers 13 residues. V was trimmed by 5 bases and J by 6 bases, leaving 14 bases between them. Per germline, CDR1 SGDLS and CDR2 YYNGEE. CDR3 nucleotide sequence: TGTGCCAGCAGTGAGGCCCCAGGGGCTGAAGCTTTCTTT. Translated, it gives CASSEAPGAEAFF.